This paragraph covers one T cell receptor beta chain sequence. It lacks a known antigen. The input lacks base qualities; no much larger clone sits a single base away. The data belong to a study of T cell responses to AZD1222 COVID-19 vaccine (dated by TCRdb to about 2021). For the study in its entirety: A total of approximately 240 trial participants underwent TCR sequencing, of whom 207 received two doses of AZD1222 and about 25 received two doses of the MenACWY control vaccine. Trial participants were enrolled by age into subgroups of 18-55, 56-69 and 70-plus years, and about 150, 27 and 61 TCR-sequenced participants, respectively, were included in these subgroups.

The investigation overall reported the following: Nearly half of unique spike-specific TCRs reportedly recognized epitopes outside regions mutated in the B.1.351 and B.1.1.7 variants. Participants were mostly white British and included more females than males, and it was suggested by the authors that clonal diversity may have been underestimated. Conclusions about previously exposed vaccinees are limited, since just six AZD1222 recipients were seropositive for SARS-CoV-2 at baseline. Because no day 14 peak-response samples were available, the repertoires could be characterized only after the peak T cell response. Vaccine-associated CD4 TCRs spanned the whole spike protein, with dominant responses in regions 160-218 and 743-854. Spike-specific TCR breadth and depth rose significantly after two AZD1222 doses compared with day 0 and with MenACWY recipients. The 56-69-year group was small, and its depth increase did not reach significance, likely because of low power.

The label giving this sample's time point can be read as: about 28 days (+/-7) after the second vaccine dose. Because spike-specific TCR depth and breadth did not differ between the two schedules, AZD1222 recipients who got a second dose at roughly 4 weeks were pooled with those who got a second dose at roughly 12 weeks. The vaccinee samples were drawn from two UK trials, COV001 and COV002, one of which was a single-blind randomized controlled phase 2/3 trial testing AZD1222 (ChAdOx1 nCoV-19) in healthy adults. For TCRbeta chain sequencing, PBMC samples were collected from trial participants at day 0 and at day 28 after the second dose. The CDR3 regions of human TCRbeta chains were subjected to immunosequencing. For the original study's pipeline: Repertoire TCRs were checked for matches against a reference library of SARS-CoV-2-specific TCRs that had been generated using the MIRA antigen-specificity platform. Breadth was defined as the fraction of unique TCRs that were SARS-CoV-2-associated. Depth was defined as the fraction of total T cells that were SARS-CoV-2-associated. Using the MIRA data, each spike-specific TCR was mapped to the spike region that the TCR reacts to and placed in a CD4 or CD8 class. Log10-transformed breadth and depth values were compared by one-way ANOVA with Sidak's multiple comparisons tests. TCRdb provides this immuneACCESS table in a form limited to in-frame rearrangements. Some clones are lacking; in checked studies, under half of them reflect an unresolved V gene, and why the rest are absent is not known. Clonal size and the V and J genes are those of that table, whereas D and trimming came from the DNA. This sample is represented by tens of thousands of clones; about 86% of them were singletons. The ten largest account for about 6% of the sample.

CDR1 and CDR2 (MDHEN, SYDVKM) derive from the germline V gene. The CDR3 measures 13 amino acids from cysteine to phenylalanine. The retained sequence is limited to the CDR3, 39 bases, with the frame set at the first base. V loses 11 bases at its end and J loses 1 base; junction bases beyond the gene matches: 8. The V and J genes are TRBV28 and TRBJ2-7, and 7 junction bases match TRBD2. The material was peripheral blood, obtained 28 days after the second AZD1222 dose. The sequence came from an adult who received the AZD1222 COVID-19 vaccine. The CDR3 protein is CAVLGTNSYEQYF. The nucleotides are TGTGCCGTCCTCGGGACTAATTCCTACGAGCAGTACTTC.